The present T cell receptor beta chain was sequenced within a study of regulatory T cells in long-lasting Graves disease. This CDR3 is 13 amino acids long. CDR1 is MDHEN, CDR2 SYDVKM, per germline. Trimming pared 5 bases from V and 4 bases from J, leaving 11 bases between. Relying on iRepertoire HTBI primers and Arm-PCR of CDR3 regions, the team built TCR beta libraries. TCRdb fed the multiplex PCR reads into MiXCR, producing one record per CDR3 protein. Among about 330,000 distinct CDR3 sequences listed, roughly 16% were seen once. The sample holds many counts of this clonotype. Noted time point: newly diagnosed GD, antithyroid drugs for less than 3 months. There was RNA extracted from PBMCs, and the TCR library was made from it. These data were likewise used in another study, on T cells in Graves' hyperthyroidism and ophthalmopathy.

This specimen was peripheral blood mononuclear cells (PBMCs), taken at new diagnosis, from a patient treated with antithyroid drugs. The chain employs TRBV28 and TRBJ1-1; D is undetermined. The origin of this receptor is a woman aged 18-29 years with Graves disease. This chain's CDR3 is CASSPPTSTEAFF. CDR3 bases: TGTGCCAGCAGTCCTCCTACGTCCACTGAAGCTTTCTTT.